The clone carrying this T cell receptor beta chain was detected ten times or more. Its specificity is not known. TCRdb redid the calling of the 5' RACE reads with MiXCR, one entry per CDR3 protein. The sample holds roughly 150,000 distinct CDR3 sequences, 6.5% to 8.5% seen once. The data are from a study of T cells after yellow fever vaccination. The study's findings and limits: A minor fraction of clonotypes spanned both CD4 and CD8 compartments. There was a possibility that FACS-sorted repertoires contained abundant clonotypes contaminating from the bulk population.

The TCR sequence derives from a man younger than 35 who received the YFV17D yellow fever vaccine. This material consisted of CD4+ T cells sorted from PBMCs, taken 4 to 5 days after the first yellow fever vaccination.

The CDR3 here is CASSPRQGGTDTQYF. Here the CDR3 DNA reads TGTGCCAGCAGCCCCCGACAGGGTGGCACAGATACGCAGTATTTT. The rearrangement joins TRBV7-3 to TRBJ2-3; 7 bases line up with TRBD1. This CDR3 is built from 15 residues. J was trimmed by 1 base and V by 5 bases; bases with no gene match: 6. Germline V lookup: CDR1 SGHTA, CDR2 FQGTGA.